This entry concerns a single TCR beta chain. Its antigen is not yet known. No clone much larger than this one lies a single base away; base qualities are absent. Relative to germline, V is missing 5 bases and J is missing 5 bases, with 5 bases of the junction outside any gene match. The cysteine opens and the phenylalanine closes a CDR3 of 14 amino acids. Of the read, only the CDR3 DNA is kept; its 42 bases are in frame from base 1. Reading the germline V gene gives CDR1 MNHEY and CDR2 SVGAGI. Per the publication, the time point label means: baseline before first vaccination. Samples from vaccinated people were obtained from the UK trials COV001 and COV002, which included a single-blind randomized controlled phase 2/3 trial of AZD1222 (ChAdOx1 nCoV-19) in healthy adults. Trial participant PBMC samples were collected at day 0 and day 28 after the second dose for TCRbeta chain sequencing. This entry belongs to a study of T cell responses to AZD1222 COVID-19 vaccine (dated by TCRdb to the early 2020s). About the investigation overall: AZD1222 recipients whose second dose came at about 4 weeks and those whose second dose came at about 12 weeks were combined into one group, since spike-specific TCR depth and breadth did not differ between the two schedules. A total of 230 to 250 trial participants underwent TCR sequencing, of whom 207 had received two doses of AZD1222 and 26 had received two doses of the MenACWY control vaccine. Enrollment into the trials was organized by age into subgroups of 18-55, 56-69 and 70-plus years, and those subgroups contained roughly 150, 30 and 60 TCR-sequenced participants, respectively.

Paper-wide results and their limitations: Reportedly, close to half of the unique spike-specific TCRs recognized epitopes lying outside the regions that are mutated in the B.1.351 and B.1.1.7 variants. Participants were mostly white British and included more females than males, and it was suggested by the authors that clonal diversity may have been underestimated. The vaccine-associated CD4 TCRs covered the entire spike protein, and the dominant responses fell in regions 160-218 and 743-854. In the small 56-69-year group, the increase in depth fell short of significance, most likely because of low power. Conclusions about previously exposed vaccinees are limited because only a handful of AZD1222 recipients were SARS-CoV-2 seropositive at baseline. Spike-specific TCR breadth and depth rose significantly after two AZD1222 doses compared with day 0 and with MenACWY recipients. Because no day 14 peak-response samples were available, the repertoires could be characterized only after the peak T cell response.

The CDR3 regions of human TCRbeta chains were analyzed by immunosequencing. The published analysis was carried out like this. TCRs in the repertoires were compared against a reference library of SARS-CoV-2-specific TCRs that had been generated with the MIRA antigen-specificity platform. Breadth was defined as the fraction of unique TCRs that were SARS-CoV-2-associated, and depth was defined as the fraction of total T cells that were SARS-CoV-2-associated. Using the MIRA data, each spike-specific TCR was assigned both to the spike region to which the TCR was reactive and to a CD4 or CD8 class. Log10-transformed breadth and depth values were compared by one-way ANOVA with Sidak's multiple comparisons tests. Sourced from immuneACCESS, this table was stored by TCRdb with only in-frame sequences that have V and J called. A share of the clones is absent; for the studies checked, an unresolved V gene accounts for under half, and the remainder has no known explanation. Clone size and the V and J calls come from that table; the DNA yielded D and trimming. The sample table shows fewer than 120,000 clones, and roughly four fifths are seen once. 4.6% of the sample is taken by the ten largest.

The sequencing here drew on peripheral blood, taken on day 0 of AZD1222 vaccination. The source is an adult in good health. The chain links TRBV6-5 with TRBJ2-3; TRBD1 fits 9 bases in the junction. The DNA sequence is as follows: TGTGCCAGCAGTCTACAGGGGGCGAAAGATACGCAGTATTTT. Its protein is CASSLQGAKDTQYF.